This T cell receptor (beta chain) was documented in a study of PD-L1 blockade in urothelial cancer. The CDR3 is 21 residues long. Per germline, CDR1 SGHRS and CDR2 YFSETQ. With 0 bases clipped from V and 2 bases from J, the junction kept 12 bases outside the gene matches. Time point: pretreatment peripheral blood. Generated by immunoSEQ multiplex PCR, the TCRdb table keeps only in-frame clones and is missing some. The sample contains approximately 48,000 clones, around 74% of which appear only once. This rearrangement joins TRBV5-1 to TRBJ2-2, with TRBD2 matching 14 bases. This sequence originates from a man aged 65 to 85 with urothelial cancer. The material was PBMCs, obtained around atezolizumab (anti-PD-L1) treatment. The CDR3 DNA follows: TGCGCCAGCAGCTTGGCCAGGGGACTAGCGGGAGAAAGTATCAACACCGGGGAGCTGTTTTTT. Protein: CASSLARGLAGESINTGELFF.